A selection of T cell receptor beta chains follows, all from one sample in a study of blood T cell repertoires in COVID-19. Sequencing used immunoSEQ multiplex PCR; TCRdb keeps in-frame clones, though not all of them. The sample lists hundreds of thousands of clones, around 79% occurring once. Sequencing was carried out using peripheral blood. Receptors were obtained from a woman at least 80 years old with acute or convalescent COVID-19. Each CDR3 is given with its conserved first and last residue. D genes are given only for firm matches. Clone size is stated in some rows and not others, as once, few, many or a class when expanded.

J gene,clone size,CDR3 length,D gene,V gene,CDR3 protein,CDR3 DNA
TRBJ2-2,-,15,TRBD1,TRBV5-5,CASSTGTAYTGELFF,TGTGCCAGCAGTACCGGGACAGCATACACCGGGGAGCTGTTTTTT
TRBJ2-7,few,17,TRBD2,TRBV5-1,CASSRAMLAGGWGEQYF,TGCGCCAGCAGTCGGGCCATGCTAGCGGGAGGGTGGGGCGAGCAGTACTTC
TRBJ1-1,-,13,TRBD1,TRBV5-1,CASLGQGRTEAFF,TGCGCCAGCTTAGGACAGGGGAGGACTGAAGCTTTCTTT
TRBJ2-3,-,15,TRBD1,TRBV7-9,CASSKGQGYQETQYF,TGTGCCAGCAGCAAGGGACAGGGGTATCAAGAGACGCAGTATTTT
TRBJ2-5,once,13,TRBD2,TRBV2,CASRGLAGGTQYF,TGTGCCAGCAGAGGACTAGCGGGAGGGACCCAGTACTTC
TRBJ1-2,-,18,TRBD1,TRBV4-1,CASSLLLGTGGSNYGYTF,TGCGCCAGCAGCCTCCTCCTAGGGACAGGGGGCTCCAACTATGGCTACACCTTC
TRBJ1-1,-,14,-,TRBV5-1,CASSLGGPDTEAFF,TGCGCCAGCAGCTTGGGGGGGCCGGACACTGAAGCTTTCTTT
TRBJ1-4,-,16,TRBD1,TRBV25-1,CASSAAMTGIYEKLFF,TGTGCCAGCAGCGCAGCGATGACAGGGATATATGAAAAACTGTTTTTT
TRBJ2-3,-,13,-,TRBV7-2,CASSSPSTDTQYF,TGTGCCAGCAGCTCCCCTAGCACAGATACGCAGTATTTT
TRBJ2-7,-,15,-,TRBV10-1,CASSESRTGTYEQYF,TGCGCCAGCAGTGAGTCCCGAACAGGCACCTACGAGCAGTACTTC
TRBJ1-5,few,15,TRBD1,TRBV4-1,CASSPGEGANQPQHF,TGCGCCAGCAGCCCTGGTGAGGGGGCAAATCAGCCCCAGCATTTT
TRBJ2-6,-,17,-,TRBV6-2/TRBV6-3,CASSLLTGLSGANVLTF,TGTGCCAGCAGCCTTCTAACAGGCCTCTCTGGGGCCAACGTCCTGACTTTC
TRBJ2-1,-,17,TRBD2,TRBV5-4,CASSPPGLAGVVNEQFF,TGTGCCAGCAGCCCACCGGGACTAGCGGGAGTAGTCAATGAGCAGTTCTTC
TRBJ1-2,-,20,-,TRBV5-1,CASSLPTSGESPTYLYGYTF,TGCGCCAGCAGCCTCCCCACCTCCGGGGAATCCCCGACCTATCTCTATGGCTACACCTTC
TRBJ1-3,-,13,-,TRBV19,CASGEENGNTIYF,TGTGCCAGTGGGGAGGAGAACGGAAACACCATATATTTT
TRBJ2-7,-,15,-,TRBV7-9,CASSFSVVSSYEQYF,TGTGCCAGCAGCTTTTCGGTGGTAAGCTCCTACGAGCAGTACTTC
TRBJ1-4,-,16,TRBD1,TRBV4-1,CASSQGGTGGSEKLFF,TGCGCCAGCAGCCAAGGGGGTACAGGGGGGAGTGAAAAACTGTTTTTT
TRBJ2-1,-,14,TRBD2,TRBV5-1,CASSLGDYNNEQFF,TGCGCCAGCAGCTTGGGGGACTACAACAATGAGCAGTTCTTC
TRBJ1-6,-,17,TRBD1,TRBV4-1,CASSQGSEGAPNSPLHF,TGCGCCAGCAGCCAAGGATCGGAGGGGGCGCCGAATTCACCCCTCCACTTT
TRBJ2-1,-,15,-,TRBV4-3,CASTISRSSYNEQFF,TGCGCCAGCACAATTAGCCGAAGCTCCTACAATGAGCAGTTCTTC
TRBJ1-5,-,15,TRBD1,TRBV2,CASRRDRWGDQPQHF,TGTGCCAGCAGAAGGGACAGGTGGGGGGATCAGCCCCAGCATTTT
TRBJ1-3,-,14,-,TRBV6-5,CATTDRGSGNTIYF,TGTGCCACCACCGACAGAGGCTCTGGAAACACCATATATTTT
TRBJ1-6,once,15,-,TRBV14,CASSQGRGWNSPLHF,TGTGCCAGCAGCCAAGGAAGAGGGTGGAATTCACCCCTCCACTTT
TRBJ1-1,-,13,TRBD1,TRBV19,CASRGQGAVEAFF,TGTGCCAGTAGAGGACAGGGGGCGGTTGAAGCTTTCTTT
TRBJ2-7,many,14,TRBD1,TRBV28,CASSPGTGVYEQYF,TGTGCCAGCAGTCCCGGGACAGGGGTCTACGAGCAGTACTTC
TRBJ2-7,-,14,TRBD1,TRBV19,CASSHRDRGDEQYF,TGTGCCAGTAGTCACCGGGACAGGGGTGACGAGCAGTACTTC
TRBJ1-3,-,16,-,TRBV13,CASSLLGRHSGNTIYF,TGTGCCAGCAGCTTATTGGGGCGGCACTCTGGAAACACCATATATTTT
TRBJ1-5,-,16,-,TRBV6-6,CASSRRQIDSNQPQHF,TGTGCCAGCAGTCGTAGACAGATTGATAGCAATCAGCCCCAGCATTTT
TRBJ2-7,-,14,-,TRBV2,CASAPRQGTYEQYF,TGTGCCAGCGCTCCTCGTCAGGGGACCTACGAGCAGTACTTC
TRBJ2-5,few,17,TRBD2,TRBV5-4,CASSLGGTSRDQETQYF,TGTGCCAGCAGCTTGGGCGGGACTAGCCGAGACCAAGAGACCCAGTACTTC
TRBJ2-1,few,15,TRBD2,TRBV5-4,CASSYYSGSGNEQFF,TGTGCCAGCAGCTACTATAGCGGGAGTGGGAATGAGCAGTTCTTC
TRBJ2-7,-,18,-,TRBV4-1,CASSQDRGPWRGSYEQYF,TGCGCCAGCAGCCAAGATAGAGGCCCATGGCGGGGTAGCTACGAGCAGTACTTC
TRBJ1-1,-,15,TRBD1,TRBV3-1/TRBV3-2,CASSQEQGAGTEAFF,TGTGCCAGCAGCCAAGAACAGGGGGCGGGCACTGAAGCTTTCTTT
TRBJ2-7,-,14,-,TRBV27,CASSLSTGHYEQYF,TGTGCCAGCAGTTTATCAACGGGACACTACGAGCAGTACTTC
TRBJ1-5,-,13,-,TRBV10-3,CAITLYSNQPQHF,TGTGCCATCACCCTTTATAGCAATCAGCCCCAGCATTTT
TRBJ1-1,-,15,TRBD1,TRBV18,CASSSATGEVTEAFF,TGTGCCAGCTCATCCGCGACAGGGGAAGTCACTGAAGCTTTCTTT
TRBJ1-4,once,16,-,TRBV21-1,CASSTGDSPTNEKLFF,TGTGCCAGCAGCACAGGGGACAGTCCAACTAATGAAAAACTGTTTTTT
TRBJ1-1,-,12,TRBD1,TRBV2,CATGTGGSEAFF,TGTGCCACCGGGACAGGGGGCTCTGAAGCTTTCTTT
TRBJ2-2,-,16,TRBD1,TRBV6-1,CASSGRQGPNTGELFF,TGTGCCAGCAGTGGTCGACAGGGCCCGAACACCGGGGAGCTGTTTTTT
TRBJ1-3,few,16,-,TRBV6-5,CASSYSQVTSGNTIYF,TGTGCCAGCAGTTACTCGCAGGTTACCTCTGGAAACACCATATATTTT